This is a list of T cell receptor beta chains from one sample in a study of CD8+ T cells in alopecia areata. Using immunoSEQ multiplex PCR, the repertoire was profiled, and TCRdb retains in-frame clones only, with some absent. The table shows 150,000 or so clones, with about 66% occurring only once. The material sequenced was CD8+ T cells sorted from blood, taken at week 0. These TCRs come from a human donor with alopecia areata. Both conserved end residues are part of each CDR3. D genes are given only for firm matches. A clone size is listed for some rows: how often the clone was seen (once, few, many), or a class if it is expanded.

v_call	j_call	clone_size	d_call	cdr3_nt	cdr3_aa
TRBV27	TRBJ2-5	.	TRBD2	TGTGCCAGCAGCCTGACTAGCGGGGGGGAGACCCAGTACTTC	CASSLTSGGETQYF
TRBV30	TRBJ2-1	.	TRBD1	TGTGCCTGCCCGGGACAGGGGCGTGACAATGAGCAGTTCTTC	CACPGQGRDNEQFF
TRBV5-6	TRBJ2-7	few	.	TGTGCCAGCAGCTCCGGGACTCGCCCCTACGAGCAGTACTTC	CASSSGTRPYEQYF
TRBV25-1	TRBJ2-1	.	.	TGTGCCAGCAGTCCCCATCCCGATCTATACAATGAGCAGTTCTTC	CASSPHPDLYNEQFF
TRBV27	TRBJ1-2	.	TRBD1	TGTGCCAGCAGTTTAGACGGACAGGGGGCCTATGGCTACACCTTC	CASSLDGQGAYGYTF
TRBV5-1	TRBJ2-3	once	TRBD1	TGCGCCAGCAGCTTAACGTTTAGGGGGCGCCAAAGCACAGATACGCAGTATTTT	CASSLTFRGRQSTDTQYF
TRBV4-2	TRBJ2-7	.	TRBD1	TGTGCCAGCAGCCCGCACAGGGGGAGTAGCTACGAGCAGTACTTC	CASSPHRGSSYEQYF
TRBV4-1	TRBJ2-7	.	.	TGCGCCAGCAGCCCGACAGACTCCTACGAGCAGTACTTC	CASSPTDSYEQYF
TRBV29-1	TRBJ1-2	.	.	TGCAGCGTTGAAGACGGGGGGACCAAATTAAATGGCTACACCTTC	CSVEDGGTKLNGYTF
TRBV10-3	TRBJ1-2	.	TRBD1	TGTGCCATCAGTGACCCGAGGAGACAGGGGGTAGATGGTGGCTACACCTTC	CAISDPRRQGVDGGYTF
TRBV29-1	TRBJ1-4	.	TRBD1	TGCAGCGTTGAGGAACGGACAGGGGGGGAAAAACTGTTTTTT	CSVEERTGGEKLFF
TRBV7-9	TRBJ1-4	.	.	TGTGCCAGCAGCGGTCGACGCCCGGAAAAACTGTTTTTT	CASSGRRPEKLFF
TRBV25-1	TRBJ2-2	.	.	TGTGCCAGCAGTGAATGGCCCGGGGAGCTGTTTTTT	CASSEWPGELFF
TRBV30	TRBJ2-2	few	.	TGTGCCTGGATAGGAGACACCGGGGAGCTGTTTTTT	CAWIGDTGELFF
TRBV4-1	TRBJ2-3	.	.	TGCGCCAGCAGCCAAGATAGAGGCAGGGGAAGCACAGATACGCAGTATTTT	CASSQDRGRGSTDTQYF
TRBV19	TRBJ1-1	.	TRBD1	TGTGCCAGTAGTACGGGGACAGGTAACACTGAAGCTTTCTTT	CASSTGTGNTEAFF
TRBV7-9	TRBJ2-3	.	TRBD2	TGTGCCAGCAGCTCAAGCGGGAGAACCTCAACCAGCACAGATACGCAGTATTTT	CASSSSGRTSTSTDTQYF
TRBV27	TRBJ2-5	.	.	TGTGCCAGCAGTTGGGGCAGGAGGGAGACCCAGTACTTC	CASSWGRRETQYF
TRBV2	TRBJ2-3	.	TRBD1	TGTGCCGCAGCTACCTCACAGGGGGCGAGCACAGATACGCAGTATTTT	CAAATSQGASTDTQYF
TRBV10-3	TRBJ2-7	.	.	TGTGCCATCATTTCGGACAGCTCCTACGAGCAGTACTTC	CAIISDSSYEQYF
TRBV10-3	TRBJ2-5	.	.	TGTGCCATCAGTGAGTTCAAGCGAGAGACCCAGTACTTC	CAISEFKRETQYF
TRBV13	TRBJ2-1	.	TRBD2	TGTGCCAGCACGTGGACTAGCGGTGGCAATGAGCAGTTCTTC	CASTWTSGGNEQFF
TRBV13	TRBJ2-1	few	.	TGTGCCAGCAGCCCCACCGGGACTGCCAATGAGCAGTTCTTC	CASSPTGTANEQFF
TRBV11-3	TRBJ1-6	.	.	TGTGCCAGCAGGGCGTCCACAGGGCGTGATTCACCCCTCCACTTT	CASRASTGRDSPLHF
TRBV20-1	TRBJ2-7	.	.	TGCAGTGCTAGAGAGTCCTACGAGCAGTACTTC	CSARESYEQYF
TRBV2	TRBJ2-2	.	TRBD1	TGTGCCAGCAGACAGGGGGCAAGCACCGGGGAGCTGTTTTTT	CASRQGASTGELFF
TRBV7-9	TRBJ1-5	few	.	TGTGCCAGCAGCCGCGGGGCCAGGAATCAGCCCCAGCATTTT	CASSRGARNQPQHF
TRBV13	TRBJ2-3	.	.	TGTGCCAGCAGCGCCAGCGACAGGAGCTGGTGGGAAGATACGCAGTATTTT	CASSASDRSWWEDTQYF
TRBV7-9	TRBJ1-1	.	TRBD1	TGTGCCGAACAGGGGAGTGGGAACACTGAAGCTTTCTTT	CAEQGSGNTEAFF
TRBV6-5	TRBJ2-7	.	.	TGTGCCAGCAGTCCCGCAGGGCGGGAGCAGTACTTC	CASSPAGREQYF
TRBV7-9	TRBJ1-1	few	TRBD1	TGTGCCAGCAGCTTCGACAGGGGTCGTACTGAAGCTTTCTTT	CASSFDRGRTEAFF
TRBV4-1	TRBJ1-1	few	.	TGCGCCAGCAGCCAAGATAGAACAGGTGGCACTGAAGCTTTCTTT	CASSQDRTGGTEAFF
TRBV4-1	TRBJ1-1	.	TRBD1	TGCGCCAGCAGCCAACAACCAGGGGGGAACACTGAAGCTTTCTTT	CASSQQPGGNTEAFF
TRBV30	TRBJ1-2	.	.	TGTGCCTGGTCAAGGACTGTAAACTATGGCTACACCTTC	CAWSRTVNYGYTF
TRBV7-9	TRBJ1-1	.	.	TGTGCCAGCAGGGGGGTGGCGAACACTGAAGCTTTCTTT	CASRGVANTEAFF
TRBV29-1	TRBJ2-2	few	TRBD1	TGCAGCGTGACAGGGCTGAAGGCCACCGGGGAGCTGTTTTTT	CSVTGLKATGELFF
TRBV4-1	TRBJ2-2	.	TRBD2	TGCGCCAGCAGCAGACTAGCGGAAAACACCGGGGAGCTGTTTTTT	CASSRLAENTGELFF